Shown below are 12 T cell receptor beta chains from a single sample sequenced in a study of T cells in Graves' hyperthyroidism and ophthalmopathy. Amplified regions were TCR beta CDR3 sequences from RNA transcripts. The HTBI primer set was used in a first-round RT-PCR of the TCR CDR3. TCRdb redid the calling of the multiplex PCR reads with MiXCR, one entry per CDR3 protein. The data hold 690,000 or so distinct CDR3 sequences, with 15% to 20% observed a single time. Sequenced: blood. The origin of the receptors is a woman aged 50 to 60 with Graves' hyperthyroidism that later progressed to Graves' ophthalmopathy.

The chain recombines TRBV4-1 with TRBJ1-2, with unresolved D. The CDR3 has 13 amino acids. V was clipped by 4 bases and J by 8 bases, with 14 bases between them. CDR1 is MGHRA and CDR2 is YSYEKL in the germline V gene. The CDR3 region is CASSPTPQTGYTF. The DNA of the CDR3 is TGCGCCAGCAGCCCAACTCCTCAGACCGGCTACACCTTC.

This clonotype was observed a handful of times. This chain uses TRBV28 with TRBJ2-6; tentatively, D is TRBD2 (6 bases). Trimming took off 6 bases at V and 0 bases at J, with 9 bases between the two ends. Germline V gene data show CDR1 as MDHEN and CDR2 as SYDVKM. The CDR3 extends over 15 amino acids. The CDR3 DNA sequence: TGTGCCAGCAGCCCGGGAGACTCTGGGGCCAACGTCCTGACTTTC. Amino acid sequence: CASSPGDSGANVLTF.

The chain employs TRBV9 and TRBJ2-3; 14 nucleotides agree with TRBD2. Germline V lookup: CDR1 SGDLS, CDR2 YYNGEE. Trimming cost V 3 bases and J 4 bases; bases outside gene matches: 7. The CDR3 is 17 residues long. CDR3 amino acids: CASSGGTSGGPADTQYF. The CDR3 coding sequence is TGTGCCAGCAGCGGGGGGACTAGCGGGGGACCGGCAGATACGCAGTATTTT.

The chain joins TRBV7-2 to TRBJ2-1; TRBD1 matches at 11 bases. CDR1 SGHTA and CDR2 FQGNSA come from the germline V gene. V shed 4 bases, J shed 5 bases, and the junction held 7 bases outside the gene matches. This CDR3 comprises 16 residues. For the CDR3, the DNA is TGTGCCAGCAGCTCCGGGGACAGGGGGAGGCACAATGAGCAGTTCTTC. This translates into CASSSGDRGRHNEQFF.

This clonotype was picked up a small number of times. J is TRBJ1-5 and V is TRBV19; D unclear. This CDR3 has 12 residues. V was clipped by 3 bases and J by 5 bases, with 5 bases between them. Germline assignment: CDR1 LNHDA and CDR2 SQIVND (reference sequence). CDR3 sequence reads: CASSIPYQPQHF. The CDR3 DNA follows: TGTGCCAGTAGTATTCCCTATCAGCCCCAGCATTTT.

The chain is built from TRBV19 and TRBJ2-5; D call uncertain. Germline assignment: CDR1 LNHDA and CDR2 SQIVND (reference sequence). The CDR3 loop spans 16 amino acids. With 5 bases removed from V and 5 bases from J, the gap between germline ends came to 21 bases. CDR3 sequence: CASSPMGSSPPETQYF. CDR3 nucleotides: TGTGCCAGTAGTCCTATGGGGTCGTCACCCCCGGAGACCCAGTACTTC.

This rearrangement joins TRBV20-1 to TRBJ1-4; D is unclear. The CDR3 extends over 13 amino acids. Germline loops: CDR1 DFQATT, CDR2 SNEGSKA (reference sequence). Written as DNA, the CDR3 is TGCAGGCCGCAGCTTTCAACTAATGAAAAACTGTTTTTT. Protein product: CRPQLSTNEKLFF.

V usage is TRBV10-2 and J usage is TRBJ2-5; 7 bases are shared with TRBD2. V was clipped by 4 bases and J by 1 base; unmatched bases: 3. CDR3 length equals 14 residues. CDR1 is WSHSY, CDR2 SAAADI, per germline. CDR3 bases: TGCGCCAGCAGTGGGTCTAGCGGCCAAGAGACCCAGTACTTC. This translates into CASSGSSGQETQYF.

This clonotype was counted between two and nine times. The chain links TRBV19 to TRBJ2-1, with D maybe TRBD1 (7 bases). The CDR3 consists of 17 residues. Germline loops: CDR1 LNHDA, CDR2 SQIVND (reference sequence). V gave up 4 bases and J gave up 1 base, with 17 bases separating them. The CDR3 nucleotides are TGTGCCAGTAGTACCAGGGGGGCGTCGGGTTCCTACAATGAGCAGTTCTTC. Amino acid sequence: CASSTRGASGSYNEQFF.

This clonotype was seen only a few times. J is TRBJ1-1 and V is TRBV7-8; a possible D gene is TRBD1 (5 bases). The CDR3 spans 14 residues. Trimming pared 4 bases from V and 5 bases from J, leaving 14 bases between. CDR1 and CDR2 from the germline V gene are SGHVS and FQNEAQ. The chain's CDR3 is CASSSGGGGTEAFF. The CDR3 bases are TGTGCCAGCAGCTCCGGGGGGGGGGGGACTGAAGCTTTCTTT.

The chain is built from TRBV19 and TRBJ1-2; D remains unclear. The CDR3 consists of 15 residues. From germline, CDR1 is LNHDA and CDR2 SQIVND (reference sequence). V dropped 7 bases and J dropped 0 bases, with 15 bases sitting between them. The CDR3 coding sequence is TGTGCCAGTATTCCGGCATCATCAGCTAACTATGGCTACACCTTC. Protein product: CASIPASSANYGYTF.

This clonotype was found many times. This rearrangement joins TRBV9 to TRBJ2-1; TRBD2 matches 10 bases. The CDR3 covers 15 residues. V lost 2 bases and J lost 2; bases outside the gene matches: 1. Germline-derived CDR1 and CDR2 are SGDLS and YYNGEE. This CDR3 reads CASSVTSGAYNEQFF. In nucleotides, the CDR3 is TGTGCCAGCAGCGTCACTAGCGGGGCCTACAATGAGCAGTTCTTC. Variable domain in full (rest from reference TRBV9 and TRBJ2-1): DSGVTQTPKHLITATGQRVTLRCSPRSGDLSVYWYQQSLDQGLQFLIQYYNGEERAKGNILERFSAQQFPDLHSELNLSSLELGDSALYFCASSVTSGAYNEQFFGPGTRLTVL.